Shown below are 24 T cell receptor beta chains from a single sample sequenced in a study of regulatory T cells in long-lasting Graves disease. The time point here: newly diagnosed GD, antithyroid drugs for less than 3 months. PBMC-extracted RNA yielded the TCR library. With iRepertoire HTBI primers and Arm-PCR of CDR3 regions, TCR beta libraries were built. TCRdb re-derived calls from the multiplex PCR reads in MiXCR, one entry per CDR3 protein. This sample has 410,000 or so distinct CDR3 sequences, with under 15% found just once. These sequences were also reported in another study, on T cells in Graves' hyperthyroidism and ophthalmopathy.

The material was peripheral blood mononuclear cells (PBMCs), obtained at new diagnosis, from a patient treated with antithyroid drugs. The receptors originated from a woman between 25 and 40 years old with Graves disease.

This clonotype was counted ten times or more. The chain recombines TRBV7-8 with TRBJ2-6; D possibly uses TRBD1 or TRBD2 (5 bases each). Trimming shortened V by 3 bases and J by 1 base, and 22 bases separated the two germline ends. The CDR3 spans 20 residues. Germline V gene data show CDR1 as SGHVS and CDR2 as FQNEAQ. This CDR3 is CASSFRGRQQYGSGANVLTF. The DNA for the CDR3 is TGTGCCAGCAGCTTTAGGGGACGACAGCAATATGGGTCTGGGGCCAACGTCCTGACTTTC.

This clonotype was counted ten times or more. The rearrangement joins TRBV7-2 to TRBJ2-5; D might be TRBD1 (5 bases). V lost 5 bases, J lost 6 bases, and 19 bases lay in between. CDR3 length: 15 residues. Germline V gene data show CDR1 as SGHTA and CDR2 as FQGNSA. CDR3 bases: TGTGCCAGCAGCCCGCCGAGCAGGGTTGTAAAGACCCAGTACTTC. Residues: CASSPPSRVVKTQYF.

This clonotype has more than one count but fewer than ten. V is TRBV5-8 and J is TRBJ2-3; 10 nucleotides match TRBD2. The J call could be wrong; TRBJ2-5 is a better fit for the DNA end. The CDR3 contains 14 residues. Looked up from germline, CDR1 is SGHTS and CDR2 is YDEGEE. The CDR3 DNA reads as TGTGCCAGCAGCACGGGACTAGCGTTGGAGACCCAGTACTTC. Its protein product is CASSTGLALETQYF.

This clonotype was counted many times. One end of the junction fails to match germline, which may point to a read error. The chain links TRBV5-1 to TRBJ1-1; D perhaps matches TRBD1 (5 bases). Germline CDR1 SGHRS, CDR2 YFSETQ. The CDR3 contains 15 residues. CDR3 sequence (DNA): TGTGCCAGCAGCCCAGCGGGGGGAAAGAACACTGAAGCTTTCTTT. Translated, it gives CASSPAGGKNTEAFF.

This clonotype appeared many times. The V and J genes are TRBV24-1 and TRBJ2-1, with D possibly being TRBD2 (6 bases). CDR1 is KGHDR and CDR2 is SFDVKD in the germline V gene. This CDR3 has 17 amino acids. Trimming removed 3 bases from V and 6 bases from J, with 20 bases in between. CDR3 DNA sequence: TGTGCCACCAGTGATCAACCCCGGGACTTTCAACTCAATGAGCAGTTCTTC. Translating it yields CATSDQPRDFQLNEQFF.

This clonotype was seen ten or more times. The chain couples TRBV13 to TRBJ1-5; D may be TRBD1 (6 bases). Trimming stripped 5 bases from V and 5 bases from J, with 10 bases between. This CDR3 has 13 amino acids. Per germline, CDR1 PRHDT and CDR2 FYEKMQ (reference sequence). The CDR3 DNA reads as TGTGCCAGCAGCCCGGGGGCGGATCAGCCCCAGCATTTT. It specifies CASSPGADQPQHF.

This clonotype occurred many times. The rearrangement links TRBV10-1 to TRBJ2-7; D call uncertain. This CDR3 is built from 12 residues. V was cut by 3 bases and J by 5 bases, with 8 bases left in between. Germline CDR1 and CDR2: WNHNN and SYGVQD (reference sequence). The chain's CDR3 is CASSDSFDEQYF. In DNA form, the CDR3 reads TGCGCCAGCAGTGACAGCTTCGACGAGCAGTACTTC.

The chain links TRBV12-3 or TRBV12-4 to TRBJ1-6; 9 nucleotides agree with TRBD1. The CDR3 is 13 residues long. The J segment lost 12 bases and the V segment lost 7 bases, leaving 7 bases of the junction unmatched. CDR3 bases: TGTGCCAGCATGGAGGGACAGGGCGAACCCCTCCACTTT. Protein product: CASMEGQGEPLHF.

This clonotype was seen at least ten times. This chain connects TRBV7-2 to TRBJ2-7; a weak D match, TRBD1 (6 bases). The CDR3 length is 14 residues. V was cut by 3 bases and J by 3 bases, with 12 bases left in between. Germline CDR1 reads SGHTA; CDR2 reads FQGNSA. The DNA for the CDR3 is TGTGCCAGCAGCTTGGGGACATTTTTCTACGAGCAGTACTTC. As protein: CASSLGTFFYEQYF. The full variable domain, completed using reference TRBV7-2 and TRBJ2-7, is GAGVSQSPSNKVTEKGKDVELRCDPISGHTALYWYRQSLGQGLEFLIYFQGNSAPDKSGLPSDRFSAERTGGSVSTLTIQRTQQEDSAVYLCASSLGTFFYEQYFGPGTRLTVT.

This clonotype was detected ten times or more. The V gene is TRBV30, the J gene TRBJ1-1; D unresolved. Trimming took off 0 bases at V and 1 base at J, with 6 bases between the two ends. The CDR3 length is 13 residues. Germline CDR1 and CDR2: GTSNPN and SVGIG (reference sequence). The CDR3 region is CAWSVSENTEAFF. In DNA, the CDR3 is TGTGCCTGGAGTGTAAGTGAGAACACTGAAGCTTTCTTT.

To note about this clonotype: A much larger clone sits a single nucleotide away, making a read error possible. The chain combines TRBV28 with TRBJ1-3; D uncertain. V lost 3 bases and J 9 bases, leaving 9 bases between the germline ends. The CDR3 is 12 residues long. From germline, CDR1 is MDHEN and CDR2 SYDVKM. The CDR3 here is CASSFGGGTIYF. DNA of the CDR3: TGTGCCAGCAGTTTCGGCGGAGGCACCATATATTTT.

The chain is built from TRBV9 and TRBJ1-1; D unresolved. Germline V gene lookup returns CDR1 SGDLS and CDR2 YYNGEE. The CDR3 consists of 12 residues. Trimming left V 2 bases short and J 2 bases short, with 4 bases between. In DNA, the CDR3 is TGTGCCAGCAGCGTCAGTAACACTGAAGCTTTCTTT. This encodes CASSVSNTEAFF.

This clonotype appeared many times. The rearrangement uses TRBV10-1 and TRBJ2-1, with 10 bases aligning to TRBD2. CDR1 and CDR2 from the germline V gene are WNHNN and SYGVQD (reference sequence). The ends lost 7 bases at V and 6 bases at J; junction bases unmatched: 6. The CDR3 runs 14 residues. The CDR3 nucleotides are TGCGCCAGCAACAGGACTAGCGGATTCAATGAGCAGTTCTTC. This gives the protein CASNRTSGFNEQFF.

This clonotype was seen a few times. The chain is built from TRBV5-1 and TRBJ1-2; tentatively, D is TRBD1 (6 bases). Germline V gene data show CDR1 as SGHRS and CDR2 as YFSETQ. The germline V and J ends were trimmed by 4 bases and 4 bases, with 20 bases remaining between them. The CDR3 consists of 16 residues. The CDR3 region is CASSREGDTRGYGYTF. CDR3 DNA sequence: TGCGCCAGCAGCAGGGAGGGGGACACCCGGGGCTATGGCTACACCTTC.

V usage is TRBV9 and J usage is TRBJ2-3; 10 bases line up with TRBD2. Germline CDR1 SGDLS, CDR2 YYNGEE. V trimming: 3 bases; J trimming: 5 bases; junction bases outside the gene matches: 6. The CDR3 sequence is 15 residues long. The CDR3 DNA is TGTGCCAGCAGCGCTAGCGGGGGAACGGGAGATACGCAGTATTTT. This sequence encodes CASSASGGTGDTQYF.

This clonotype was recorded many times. Written as DNA, the CDR3 is TGTGCCAGCTCACCAAGGACAGGGAACACCGGGGAGCTGTTTTTT. It codes for CASSPRTGNTGELFF. This chain connects TRBV18 to TRBJ2-2; 7 positions agree with TRBD1. Per the germline V gene, CDR1 is KGHSH and CDR2 is LQKENI. CDR3 length: 15 residues. Trimming cost V 2 bases and J 1 base; bases outside gene matches: 1.

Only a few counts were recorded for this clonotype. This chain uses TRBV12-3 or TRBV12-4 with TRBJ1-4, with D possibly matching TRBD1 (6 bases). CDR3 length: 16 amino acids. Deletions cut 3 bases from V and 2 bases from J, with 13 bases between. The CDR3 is CASSLDRWETNEKLFF. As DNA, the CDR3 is TGTGCCAGCAGTTTGGACAGATGGGAGACTAATGAAAAACTGTTTTTT.

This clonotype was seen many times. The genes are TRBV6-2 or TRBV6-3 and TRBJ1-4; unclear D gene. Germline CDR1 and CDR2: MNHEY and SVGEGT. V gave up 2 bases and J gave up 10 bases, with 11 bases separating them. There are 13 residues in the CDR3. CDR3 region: CASSYHVAGKLFF. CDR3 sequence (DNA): TGTGCCAGCAGTTACCACGTGGCAGGAAAACTGTTTTTT.

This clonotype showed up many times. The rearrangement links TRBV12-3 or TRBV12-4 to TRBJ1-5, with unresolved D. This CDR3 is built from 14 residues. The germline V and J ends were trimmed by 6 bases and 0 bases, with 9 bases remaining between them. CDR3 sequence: CASSRMYSNQPQHF. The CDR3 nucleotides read TGTGCCAGCAGCCGGATGTATAGCAATCAGCCCCAGCATTTT.

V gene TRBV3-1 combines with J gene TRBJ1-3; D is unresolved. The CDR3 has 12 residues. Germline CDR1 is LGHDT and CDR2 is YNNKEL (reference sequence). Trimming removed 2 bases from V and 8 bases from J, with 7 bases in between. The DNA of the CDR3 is TGTGCCAGCAGCCAACCCCCCGACACCATATATTTT. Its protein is CASSQPPDTIYF.

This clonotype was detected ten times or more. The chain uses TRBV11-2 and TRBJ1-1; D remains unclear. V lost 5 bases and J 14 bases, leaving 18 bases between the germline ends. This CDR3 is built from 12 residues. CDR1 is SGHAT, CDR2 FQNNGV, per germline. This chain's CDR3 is CASSPSDPVVFF. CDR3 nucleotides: TGTGCCAGCAGCCCCTCGGACCCTGTTGTGTTCTTT.

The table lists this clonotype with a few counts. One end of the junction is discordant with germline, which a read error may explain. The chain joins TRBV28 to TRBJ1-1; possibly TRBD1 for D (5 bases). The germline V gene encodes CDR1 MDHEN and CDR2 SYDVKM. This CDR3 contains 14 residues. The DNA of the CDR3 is TGTGCCAGCAGTTTGTGGAAGGGAGGGGCTGAAGCTTTCTTC. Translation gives CASSLWKGGAEAFF.

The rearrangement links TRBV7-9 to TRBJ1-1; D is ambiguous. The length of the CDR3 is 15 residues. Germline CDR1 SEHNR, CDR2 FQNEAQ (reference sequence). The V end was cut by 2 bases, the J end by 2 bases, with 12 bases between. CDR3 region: CASSLSYGRNTEAFF. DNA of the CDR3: TGTGCCAGCAGCTTATCTTATGGGCGTAACACTGAAGCTTTCTTT.

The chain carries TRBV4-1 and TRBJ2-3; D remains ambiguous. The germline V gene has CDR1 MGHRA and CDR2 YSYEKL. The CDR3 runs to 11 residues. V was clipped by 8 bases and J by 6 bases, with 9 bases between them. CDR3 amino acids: CASEAQDTQYF. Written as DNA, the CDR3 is TGCGCCAGCGAAGCACAGGATACGCAGTATTTT.